Listed below are T cell receptor beta chains from one sample, sequenced in a study of blood T cell repertoires in COVID-19. Method: immunoSEQ multiplex PCR; TCRdb's copy keeps in-frame clones and lacks some. The sample has some 250,000 clones; 70% to 85% are singletons. Sequenced sample: peripheral blood. These receptors were obtained from a woman older than 75 with acute or convalescent COVID-19. Each CDR3 is given with its conserved first and last residue. A D gene is named only where the DNA matches it firmly. Clone size appears in some rows only: once, few, many, or a class for an expanded clone.

>14|TRBJ1-2|.|.|TRBV4-1
TGCGCCAGCAGCCAATCAGACAGGCCCTTTGGCTACACCTTC
CASSQSDRPFGYTF
>13|TRBJ1-6|.|.|TRBV27
TGTGCCAGCAGCGTCTCCTATAATTCACCCCTCCACTTT
CASSVSYNSPLHF
>14|TRBJ1-4|.|TRBD1|TRBV3-1/TRBV3-2
TGTGCCAGCAGCCAAAGATCAGGGGGTGAAAAACTGTTTTTT
CASSQRSGGEKLFF
>11|TRBJ1-1|.|.|TRBV29-1
TGCAGCGTTGCTAGTAGCACTGAAGCTTTCTTT
CSVASSTEAFF
>15|TRBJ2-1|.|TRBD1|TRBV30
TGTGCCTGGGGGGACCATGGACAGGGGTACAATGAGCAGTTCTTC
CAWGDHGQGYNEQFF
>16|TRBJ2-7|few|TRBD1|TRBV18
TGTGCCAGCTCACCAACTCAAGACAGGGGGCCAGACGAGCAGTACTTC
CASSPTQDRGPDEQYF
>15|TRBJ2-7|.|TRBD1|TRBV4-1
TGCGCCAGCAGCCAAGCCGGGACAGGCCCCTACGAGCAGTACTTC
CASSQAGTGPYEQYF
>14|TRBJ1-4|.|TRBD1|TRBV18
TGTGCCAGCTCGCGGGACAGGGGTAATGAAAAACTGTTTTTT
CASSRDRGNEKLFF
>16|TRBJ2-7|.|TRBD1|TRBV4-2
TGTGCCAGCAGCCAAGGGTTCGGGACAGACGGTTACGAGCAGTACTTC
CASSQGFGTDGYEQYF
>18|TRBJ2-2|.|TRBD2|TRBV7-9
TGTGCCAGCAGCCGCCTGCCACTAGCGGGGGGGGACACCGGGGAGCTGTTTTTT
CASSRLPLAGGDTGELFF
>16|TRBJ2-7|.|.|TRBV6-5
TGTGCCAGCAGTTACCCCCGGGCAGGGGGGTCCTACGAGCAGTACTTC
CASSYPRAGGSYEQYF
>17|TRBJ1-1|.|.|TRBV3-1/TRBV3-2
TGTGCCAGCAGCCGCAATCGGGGCGCAGGGGTTAACACTGAAGCTTTCTTT
CASSRNRGAGVNTEAFF
>15|TRBJ1-6|.|.|TRBV19
TGTGCCAGTAGTCCACCCCCCGCGGGGCGGTTCACCCTCCACTTT
CASSPPPAGRFTLHF
>15|TRBJ1-1|.|TRBD1|TRBV25-1
TGTGCCAGCAGTGATCCGACAGGGGGGGACACTGAAGCTTTCTTT
CASSDPTGGDTEAFF
>18|TRBJ1-6|.|.|TRBV4-1
TGCGCCAGCAGCCAAGATATACGCCCGAGCTCCTATAATTCACCCCTCCACTTT
CASSQDIRPSSYNSPLHF
>17|TRBJ1-3|.|.|TRBV5-1
TGCGCCAGCAGCTCTGTACCCAGGGGAGGGTCTGGAAACACCATATATTTT
CASSSVPRGGSGNTIYF
>14|TRBJ1-1|few|TRBD1|TRBV27
TGTGCCAGCAGTGCTTGGACAGGGAAGACTGAAGCTTTCTTT
CASSAWTGKTEAFF
>15|TRBJ1-2|.|.|TRBV5-5
TGTGCCAGCAGCTTGGACGGCAGGGAGGTTGGCGGCTACACCTTC
CASSLDGREVGGYTF
>12|TRBJ1-4|.|.|TRBV28
TGTGCCAGCAGTGGGACATACGGTTCCCCGTTTTTT
CASSGTYGSPFF
>16|TRBJ1-3|few|.|TRBV30
TGTGCCTGGAGTCCGGACACAAGCTTCTCTGGAAACACCATATATTTT
CAWSPDTSFSGNTIYF
>18|TRBJ1-5|.|TRBD1|TRBV16
TGTGCCAGCAGCCGCCGGGACAGGGGAGGTTCGGGCAATCAGCCCCAGCATTTT
CASSRRDRGGSGNQPQHF
>13|TRBJ2-7|.|.|TRBV5-1
TGCGCCAGCAGCCCCCAGGGGGGCCTCGAGCAGTACTTC
CASSPQGGLEQYF
>18|TRBJ2-2|.|TRBD1|TRBV10-3
TGTGCCATCAGCGTCTCCGGGACAGGGGCCCTGAACACCGGGGAGCTGTTTTTT
CAISVSGTGALNTGELFF
>14|TRBJ2-1|.|.|TRBV7-2
TGTGCCAGCAGCTTTGACTCTATCTACAATGAGCAGTTCTTC
CASSFDSIYNEQFF
>15|TRBJ1-2|.|.|TRBV27
TGTGCCAGCAGTTCCCAAGGACAGCCTAACTATGGCTACACCTTC
CASSSQGQPNYGYTF
>13|TRBJ1-2|.|.|TRBV6-2/TRBV6-3
TGTGCCAGCAGTTACTGGGCCGAGTACGGCTACACCTTC
CASSYWAEYGYTF
>14|TRBJ1-4|.|TRBD1|TRBV5-1
TGCGCCAGCAGCCGGGACAGGGGGAGTGAAAAACTGTTTTTT
CASSRDRGSEKLFF
>17|TRBJ1-5|.|TRBD1|TRBV6-1
TGTGCCAGCAGTGAAAAGGGGGCCGCAGGTCCAAATCAGCCCCAGCATTTT
CASSEKGAAGPNQPQHF
>13|TRBJ1-1|.|.|TRBV9
TGTGCCAGCAGCGTACAGGGGAAAGGGGCAGCTTTCTTT
CASSVQGKGAAFF